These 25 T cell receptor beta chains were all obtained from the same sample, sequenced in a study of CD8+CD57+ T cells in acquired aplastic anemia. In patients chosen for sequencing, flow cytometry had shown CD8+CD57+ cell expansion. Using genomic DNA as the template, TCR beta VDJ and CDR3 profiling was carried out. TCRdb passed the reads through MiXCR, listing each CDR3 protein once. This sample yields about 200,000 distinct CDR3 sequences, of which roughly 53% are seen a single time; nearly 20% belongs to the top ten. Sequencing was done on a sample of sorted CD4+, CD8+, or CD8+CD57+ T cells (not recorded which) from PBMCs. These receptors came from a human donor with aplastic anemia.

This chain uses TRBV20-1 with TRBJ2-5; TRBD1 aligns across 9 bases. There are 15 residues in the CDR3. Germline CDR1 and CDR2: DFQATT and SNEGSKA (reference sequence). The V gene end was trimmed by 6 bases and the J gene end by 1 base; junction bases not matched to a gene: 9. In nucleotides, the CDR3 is TGCAGTGCCACCGGACAGGGGAGCTCCCAAGAGACCCAGTACTTC. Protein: CSATGQGSSQETQYF.

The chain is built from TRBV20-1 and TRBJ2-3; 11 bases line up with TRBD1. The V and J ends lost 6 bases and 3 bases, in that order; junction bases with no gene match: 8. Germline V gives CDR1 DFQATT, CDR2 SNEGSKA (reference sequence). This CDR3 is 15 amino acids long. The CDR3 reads CSAKPGQGGTDTQYF. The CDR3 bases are TGCAGTGCAAAACCGGGACAGGGGGGAACAGATACGCAGTATTTT.

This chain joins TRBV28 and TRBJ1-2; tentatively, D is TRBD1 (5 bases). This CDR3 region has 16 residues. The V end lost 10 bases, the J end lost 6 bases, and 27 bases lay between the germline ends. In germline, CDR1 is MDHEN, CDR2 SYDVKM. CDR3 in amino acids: CATSPGGTAWGDGYTF. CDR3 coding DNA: TGTGCCACCTCCCCCGGAGGGACCGCCTGGGGGGATGGCTACACCTTC.

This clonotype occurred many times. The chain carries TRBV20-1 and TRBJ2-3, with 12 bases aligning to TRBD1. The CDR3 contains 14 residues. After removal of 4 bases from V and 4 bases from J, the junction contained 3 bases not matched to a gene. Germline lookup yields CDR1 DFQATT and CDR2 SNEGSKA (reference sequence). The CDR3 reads CSATGTGGADTQYF. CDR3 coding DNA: TGCAGTGCTACCGGGACAGGGGGCGCAGATACGCAGTATTTT.

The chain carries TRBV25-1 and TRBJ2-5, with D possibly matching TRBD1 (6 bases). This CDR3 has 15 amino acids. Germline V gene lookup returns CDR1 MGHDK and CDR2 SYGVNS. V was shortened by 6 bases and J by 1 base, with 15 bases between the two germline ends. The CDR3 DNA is TGTGCCAGCAGCTTAGTCGTGGGGGCCCAAGAGACCCAGTACTTC. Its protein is CASSLVVGAQETQYF.

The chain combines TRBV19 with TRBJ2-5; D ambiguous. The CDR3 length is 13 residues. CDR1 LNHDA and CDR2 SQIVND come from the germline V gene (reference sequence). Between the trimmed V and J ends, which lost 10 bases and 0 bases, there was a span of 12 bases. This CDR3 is CATDTGNQETQYF. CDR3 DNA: TGTGCCACCGACACCGGAAACCAAGAGACCCAGTACTTC.

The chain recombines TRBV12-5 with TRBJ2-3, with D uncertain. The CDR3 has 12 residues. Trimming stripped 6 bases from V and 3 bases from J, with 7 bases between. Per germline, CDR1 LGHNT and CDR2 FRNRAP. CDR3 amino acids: CASGGRTDTQYF. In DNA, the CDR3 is TGTGCTAGTGGGGGTAGGACAGATACGCAGTATTTT. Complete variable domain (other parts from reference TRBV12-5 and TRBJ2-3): DARVTQTPRHKVTEMGQEVTMRCQPILGHNTVFWYRQTMMQGLELLAYFRNRAPLDDSGMPKDRFSAEMPDATLATLKIQPSEPRDSAVYFCASGGRTDTQYFGPGTRLTVL.

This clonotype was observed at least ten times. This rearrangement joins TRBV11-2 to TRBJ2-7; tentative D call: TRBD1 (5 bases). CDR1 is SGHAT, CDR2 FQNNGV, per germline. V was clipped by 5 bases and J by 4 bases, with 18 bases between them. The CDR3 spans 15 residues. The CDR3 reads CASSIVPQGNYEQYF. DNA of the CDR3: TGTGCCAGCAGCATAGTCCCCCAGGGTAATTACGAGCAGTACTTC.

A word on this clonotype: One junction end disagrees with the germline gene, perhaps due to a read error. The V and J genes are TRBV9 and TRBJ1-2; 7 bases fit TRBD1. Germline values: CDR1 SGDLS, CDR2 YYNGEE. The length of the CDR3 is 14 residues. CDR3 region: CASSSGGTPYGYTF. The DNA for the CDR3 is TGCGCCAGCAGCTCAGGGGGGACCCCTTATGGCTACACCTTC.

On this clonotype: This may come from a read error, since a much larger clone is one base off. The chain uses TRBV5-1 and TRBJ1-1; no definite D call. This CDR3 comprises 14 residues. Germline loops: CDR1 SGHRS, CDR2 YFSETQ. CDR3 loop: CASSLSTLNTETFF. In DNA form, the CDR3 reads TGCGCCAGCAGCTTGAGTACACTGAACACTGAAACTTTCTTT.

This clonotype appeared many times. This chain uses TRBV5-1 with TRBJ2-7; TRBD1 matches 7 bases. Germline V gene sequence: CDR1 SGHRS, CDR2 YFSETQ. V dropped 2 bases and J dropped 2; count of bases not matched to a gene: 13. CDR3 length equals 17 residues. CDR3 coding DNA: TGCGCCAGCAGCTTTCCCCCCCCACAGGGGTATACCTACGAGCAGTACTTC. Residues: CASSFPPPQGYTYEQYF.

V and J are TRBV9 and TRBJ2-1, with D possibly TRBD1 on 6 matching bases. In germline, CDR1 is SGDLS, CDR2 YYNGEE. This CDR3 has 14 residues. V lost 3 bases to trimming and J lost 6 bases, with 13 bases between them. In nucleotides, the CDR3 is TGTGCCAGCAGCGCGTCGATACAGGGCAATGAGCAGTTCTTC. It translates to CASSASIQGNEQFF.

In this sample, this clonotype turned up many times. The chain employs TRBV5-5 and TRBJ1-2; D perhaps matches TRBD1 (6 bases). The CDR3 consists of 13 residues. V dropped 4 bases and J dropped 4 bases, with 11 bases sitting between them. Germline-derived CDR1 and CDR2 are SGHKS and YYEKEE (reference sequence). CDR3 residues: CASSPDRRYGYTF. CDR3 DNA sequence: TGTGCCAGCAGCCCTGACAGGCGCTATGGCTACACCTTC. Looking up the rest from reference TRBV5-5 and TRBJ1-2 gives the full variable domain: DAGVTQSPTHLIKTRGQQVTLRCSPISGHKSVSWYQQVLGQGPQFIFQYYEKEERGRGNFPDRFSARQFPNYSSELNVNALLLGDSALYLCASSPDRRYGYTFGSGTRLTVV.

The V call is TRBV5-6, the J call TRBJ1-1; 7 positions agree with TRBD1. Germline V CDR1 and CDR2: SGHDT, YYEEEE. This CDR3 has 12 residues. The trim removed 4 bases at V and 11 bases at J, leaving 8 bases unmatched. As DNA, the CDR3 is TGTGCCAGCAGCACAGGGGACACGGGGGCTTTCTTT. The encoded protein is CASSTGDTGAFF. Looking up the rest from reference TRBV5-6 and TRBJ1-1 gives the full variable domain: DAGVTQSPTHLIKTRGQQVTLRCSPKSGHDTVSWYQQALGQGPQFIFQYYEEEERQRGNFPDRFSGHQFPNYSSELNVNALLLGDSALYLCASSTGDTGAFFGQGTRLTVV.

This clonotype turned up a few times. The CDR3 bases are TGTGCCAGCTCACGGGCCGACACTGAAGCTTTCTTT. This codes for CASSRADTEAFF. V is TRBV18 and J is TRBJ1-1; D gene uncertain. The CDR3 totals 12 residues. V was pared by 4 bases and J by 3 bases, with 6 bases between. Per germline, CDR1 KGHSH and CDR2 LQKENI.

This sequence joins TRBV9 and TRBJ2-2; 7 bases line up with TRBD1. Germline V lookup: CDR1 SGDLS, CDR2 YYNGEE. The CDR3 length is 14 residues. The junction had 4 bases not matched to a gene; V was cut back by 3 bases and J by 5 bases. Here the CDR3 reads CASSETGATGELFF. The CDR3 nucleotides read TGTGCCAGCAGCGAAACAGGGGCAACCGGGGAGCTGTTTTTT.

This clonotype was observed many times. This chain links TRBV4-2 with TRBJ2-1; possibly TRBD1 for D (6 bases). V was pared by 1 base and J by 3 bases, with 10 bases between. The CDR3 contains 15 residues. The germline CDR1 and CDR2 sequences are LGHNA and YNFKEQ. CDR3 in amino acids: CASSQGTVDYNEQFF. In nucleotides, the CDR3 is TGTGCCAGCAGCCAAGGGACAGTTGACTACAATGAGCAGTTCTTC.

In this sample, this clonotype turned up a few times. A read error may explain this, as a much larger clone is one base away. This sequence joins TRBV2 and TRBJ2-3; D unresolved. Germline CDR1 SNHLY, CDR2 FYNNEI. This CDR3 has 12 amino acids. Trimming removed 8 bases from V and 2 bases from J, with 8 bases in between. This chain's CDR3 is CASAGVTDTQYF. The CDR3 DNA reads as TGTGCCAGCGCTGGGGTCACAGATACGCAGTATTTT.

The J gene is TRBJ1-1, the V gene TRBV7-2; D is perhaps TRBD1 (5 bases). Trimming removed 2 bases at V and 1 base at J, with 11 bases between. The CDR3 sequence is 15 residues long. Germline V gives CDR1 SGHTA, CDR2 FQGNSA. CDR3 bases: TGTGCCAGCAGCTTACGGCGGGGGGGGAACACTGAAGCTTTCTTT. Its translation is CASSLRRGGNTEAFF.

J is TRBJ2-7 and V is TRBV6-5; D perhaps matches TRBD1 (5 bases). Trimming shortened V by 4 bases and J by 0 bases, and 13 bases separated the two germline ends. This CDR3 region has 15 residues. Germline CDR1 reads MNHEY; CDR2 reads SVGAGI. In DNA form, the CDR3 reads TGTGCCAGCAGTTGGGGCAGGGCGAGCTCCTACGAGCAGTACTTC. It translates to CASSWGRASSYEQYF.

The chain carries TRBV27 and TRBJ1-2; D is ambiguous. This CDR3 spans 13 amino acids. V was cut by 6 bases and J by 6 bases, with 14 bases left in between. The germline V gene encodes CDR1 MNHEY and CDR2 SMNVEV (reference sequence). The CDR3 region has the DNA TGTGCCAGCAGGCCCGGGATTACGGATGGCTACACCTTC. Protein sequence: CASRPGITDGYTF.

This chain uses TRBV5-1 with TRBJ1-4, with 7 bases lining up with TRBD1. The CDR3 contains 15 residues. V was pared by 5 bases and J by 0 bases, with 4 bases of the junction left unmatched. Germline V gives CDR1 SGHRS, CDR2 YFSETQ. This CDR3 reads CASREGAATNEKLFF. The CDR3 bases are TGCGCCAGCAGGGAGGGGGCGGCAACTAATGAAAAACTGTTTTTT.

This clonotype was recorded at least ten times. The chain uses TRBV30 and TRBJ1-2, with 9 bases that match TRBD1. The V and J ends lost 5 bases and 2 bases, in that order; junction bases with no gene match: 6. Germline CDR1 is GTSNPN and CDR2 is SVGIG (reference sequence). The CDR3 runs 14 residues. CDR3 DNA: TGTGCCTGGGGACAGGGGATGGCGAACTATGGCTACACCTTC. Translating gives CAWGQGMANYGYTF.

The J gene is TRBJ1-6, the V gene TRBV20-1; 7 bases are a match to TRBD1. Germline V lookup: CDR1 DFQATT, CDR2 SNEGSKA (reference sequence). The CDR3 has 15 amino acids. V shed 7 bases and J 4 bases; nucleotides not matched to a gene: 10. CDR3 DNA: TGCAGTGGGACCCCCGGGACAGCATATAATTCACCCCTCCACTTT. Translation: CSGTPGTAYNSPLHF.

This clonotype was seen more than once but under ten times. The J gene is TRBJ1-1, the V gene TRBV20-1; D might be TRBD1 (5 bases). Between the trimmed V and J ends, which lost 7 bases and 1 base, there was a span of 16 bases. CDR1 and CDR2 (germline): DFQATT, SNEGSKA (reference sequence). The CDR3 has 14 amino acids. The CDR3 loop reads CSGQRGGRNTEAFF. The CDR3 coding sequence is TGCAGTGGTCAGCGGGGGGGGAGGAACACTGAAGCTTTCTTT.